The 29 T cell receptor beta chains below come from one sample, sequenced in a study of blood T cell repertoires in COVID-19. Repertoires were generated with immunoSEQ multiplex PCR, while TCRdb's copy carries only in-frame clones and drops some. The sample records more than 55,000 clones, 80% to 95% being singletons. Sample: peripheral blood. These receptor sequences come from a man older than 75 with acute or convalescent COVID-19.

The chain has TRBV7-6 and TRBJ2-5; 7 bases line up with TRBD2. The CDR3 spans 14 residues. Germline CDR1 is SGHVS and CDR2 is FNYEAQ. Unmatched junction bases numbered 7, after V lost 5 bases and J lost 4 bases. The CDR3 coding sequence is TGTGCCAGCAGCCTGATCTCGGGGGGAGAGACCCAGTACTTC. It is translated as CASSLISGGETQYF. Variable domain in full (rest from reference TRBV7-6 and TRBJ2-5): GAGVSQSPRYKVTKRGQDVALRCDPISGHVSLYWYRQALGQGPEFLTYFNYEAQQDKSGLPNDRFSAERPEGSISTLTIQRTEQRDSAMYRCASSLISGGETQYFGPGTRLLVL.

The CDR3 reads CASSPGQTATNEKLFF. CDR3 sequence (DNA): TGTGCCAGCAGCCCCGGACAGACCGCAACTAATGAAAAACTGTTTTTT. The V call is TRBV5-4, the J call TRBJ1-4, with D perhaps matching TRBD1 (6 bases). Germline V gives CDR1 SGHNT, CDR2 YYREEE (reference sequence). The length of the CDR3 is 16 residues. Trimming removed 4 bases at V and 0 bases at J, with 13 bases between.

This chain joins TRBV9 and TRBJ1-1; the match to TRBD1 covers 7 bases. This CDR3 comprises 15 residues. Trimming took 4 bases from V and 4 from J; bases not matched to a gene: 10. Per the germline V gene, CDR1 is SGDLS and CDR2 is YYNGEE. CDR3: CASSPLQGPGTEAFF. Written as DNA, the CDR3 is TGTGCCAGCAGCCCACTACAGGGGCCGGGCACTGAAGCTTTCTTT.

This sequence joins TRBV11-3 and TRBJ2-3; TRBD2 matches at 7 bases. The CDR3 is 11 amino acids. Germline V gene data show CDR1 as SGHNT and CDR2 as YENEEA. Trimming cost V 8 bases and J 6 bases; bases outside gene matches: 2. The CDR3 reads CASGEGDTQYF. CDR3 in DNA: TGTGCCAGCGGGGAGGGGGATACGCAGTATTTT. Looking up the rest from reference TRBV11-3 and TRBJ2-3 gives the full variable domain: EAGVVQSPRYKIIEKKQPVAFWCNPISGHNTLYWYLQNLGQGPELLIRYENEEAVDDSQLPKDRFSAERLKGVDSTLKIQPAELGDSAVYLCASGEGDTQYFGPGTRLTVL.

The chain has TRBV5-1 and TRBJ1-1; the D is unclear. V was pared by 2 bases and J by 2 bases, with 7 bases between. The CDR3 runs to 13 residues. The germline gives CDR1 SGHRS, CDR2 YFSETQ. In DNA, the CDR3 is TGCGCCAGCAGCTTTAACAGAAACACTGAAGCTTTCTTT. Its protein product is CASSFNRNTEAFF.

This clone came up once. The chain couples TRBV18 to TRBJ2-2; 8 nucleotides align to TRBD1. CDR3 size: 15 residues. The V gene's germline CDR1 is KGHSH and CDR2 LQKENI. Trimming at V came to 5 bases and at J to 0 bases, leaving 2 bases not matched to a gene. CDR3 residues: CASSVGQANTGELFF. The CDR3 coding sequence is TGTGCCAGCTCAGTGGGACAGGCGAACACCGGGGAGCTGTTTTTT. Supplemented by reference TRBV18 and TRBJ2-2, the full variable domain reads NAGVMQNPRHLVRRRGQEARLRCSPMKGHSHVYWYRQLPEEGLKFMVYLQKENIIDESGMPKERFSAEFPKEGPSILRIQQVVRGDSAAYFCASSVGQANTGELFFGEGSRLTVL.

This clone was seen only once. V is TRBV7-3 and J is TRBJ2-1; D is ambiguous. The ends were cut back, 1 base at V and 4 bases at J, with 5 bases in the middle. The CDR3 length is 13 residues. CDR1 and CDR2 (germline): SGHTA, FQGTGA. The CDR3 coding sequence is TGTGCCAGCAGCTTAAACATTTACAATGAGCAGTTCTTC. Translated, it gives CASSLNIYNEQFF.

The chain has TRBV6-1 and TRBJ2-2, with 12 bases identical to TRBD1. The J segment lost 8 bases and the V segment lost 2 bases, leaving 12 bases of the junction unmatched. Germline V gene data show CDR1 as MNHNS and CDR2 as SASEGT. This CDR3 is built from 18 residues. The CDR3 is CASSEFAIGTGGAGELFF. The CDR3 region has the DNA TGTGCCAGCAGTGAATTCGCCATCGGGACAGGGGGCGCGGGGGAGCTGTTTTTT.

The chain couples TRBV29-1 to TRBJ2-3; TRBD2 might be the D (6 bases). CDR1 is SQVTM, CDR2 ANQGSEA, per germline. V was pared by 8 bases and J by 6 bases, with 21 bases between. The length of the CDR3 is 14 residues. The CDR3 DNA is TGCAGCCTTCGACCGGGACTGGCCATGGATACGCAGTATTTT. Protein sequence: CSLRPGLAMDTQYF.

Remarks on this clone: Other DNA sequences in this specimen translate into the identical CDR3. The rearrangement uses TRBV7-2 and TRBJ2-2, with D unresolved. CDR1 is SGHTA, CDR2 FQGNSA, per germline. The CDR3 is made up of 13 amino acids. The ends were cut back, 2 bases at V and 1 base at J, with 2 bases in the middle. The CDR3 spells CASSLLNTGELFF. CDR3 coding DNA: TGTGCCAGCAGCTTACTGAACACCGGGGAGCTGTTTTTT. The complete variable domain, with remaining parts taken from reference TRBV7-2 and TRBJ2-2, reads GAGVSQSPSNKVTEKGKDVELRCDPISGHTALYWYRQSLGQGLEFLIYFQGNSAPDKSGLPSDRFSAERTGGSVSTLTIQRTQQEDSAVYLCASSLLNTGELFFGEGSRLTVL.

The chain is built from TRBV11-3 and TRBJ2-1; D gene uncertain. Germline values: CDR1 SGHNT, CDR2 YENEEA. The CDR3 is 14 residues long. Between the trimmed V and J ends, which lost 1 base and 5 bases, there was a span of 9 bases. The CDR3 spells CASSLGRGNNEQFF. The CDR3 DNA sequence: TGTGCCAGCAGCTTAGGAAGAGGAAACAATGAGCAGTTCTTC.

The CDR3 is CATREDTGNTIYF. CDR3 bases: TGTGCCACCCGGGAAGACACTGGAAACACCATATATTTT. This chain joins TRBV7-8 and TRBJ1-3; D gene ambiguous. The CDR3 has 13 amino acids. Germline CDR1 is SGHVS and CDR2 is FQNEAQ. The germline V and J ends were trimmed by 10 bases and 2 bases, with 12 bases remaining between them.

This rearrangement joins TRBV7-6 to TRBJ2-5; 15 bases are a match to TRBD2. Germline lookup yields CDR1 SGHVS and CDR2 FNYEAQ. The CDR3 spans 19 residues. V lost 2 bases and J lost 1; bases outside the gene matches: 8. The CDR3 sequence: CASSLTFGTSGGFQETQYF. For the CDR3, the DNA is TGTGCCAGCAGCTTAACATTTGGGACTAGCGGGGGGTTCCAAGAGACCCAGTACTTC.

This chain links TRBV27 with TRBJ2-5, with 9 bases lining up with TRBD1. Trimming cost V 1 base and J 3 bases; bases outside gene matches: 3. Germline V CDR1 and CDR2: MNHEY, SMNVEV (reference sequence). This CDR3 comprises 15 residues. CDR3 amino acids: CASSLFGTGKETQYF. CDR3 nucleotides: TGTGCCAGCAGTTTATTCGGGACAGGGAAAGAGACCCAGTACTTC.

The chain is built from TRBV5-4 and TRBJ1-3; 9 positions agree with TRBD1. V was clipped by 5 bases and J by 4 bases; unmatched bases: 10. The CDR3 is 16 amino acids. Germline V gives CDR1 SGHNT, CDR2 YYREEE (reference sequence). This CDR3 reads CASSSGTGRDGNTIYF. In DNA form, the CDR3 reads TGTGCCAGCAGTTCCGGGACAGGGAGGGACGGAAACACCATATATTTT.

The rearrangement joins TRBV19 to TRBJ2-2; 8 bases are shared with TRBD1. The CDR3 loop spans 16 amino acids. V dropped 5 bases and J dropped 0; count of bases not matched to a gene: 5. Germline V gene data show CDR1 as LNHDA and CDR2 as SQIVND (reference sequence). The CDR3 reads CASSGAGGTNTGELFF. For the CDR3, the DNA is TGTGCCAGTAGTGGGGCAGGGGGCACGAACACCGGGGAGCTGTTTTTT. The whole variable domain, remainder taken from reference TRBV19 and TRBJ2-2, is DGGITQSPKYLFRKEGQNVTLSCEQNLNHDAMYWYRQDPGQGLRLIYYSQIVNDFQKGDIAEGYSVSREKKESFPLTVTSAQKNPTAFYLCASSGAGGTNTGELFFGEGSRLTVL.

The chain combines TRBV19 with TRBJ2-5, with D perhaps TRBD2 (5 bases). The CDR3 is made up of 16 amino acids. V lost 6 bases to trimming and J lost 1 base, with 18 bases between them. The germline V gene encodes CDR1 LNHDA and CDR2 SQIVND (reference sequence). CDR3 sequence: CASSPPLRGSQETQYF. The CDR3 DNA is TGTGCCAGTAGCCCCCCCCTCCGAGGGAGCCAAGAGACCCAGTACTTC.

This clone was picked up a small number of times. The J gene is TRBJ2-7, the V gene TRBV3-1 (or the pseudogene TRBV3-2); D is unclear. Germline V lookup: CDR1 LGHDT, CDR2 YNNKEL (reference sequence). V dropped 3 bases and J dropped 6 bases, with 9 bases sitting between them. The CDR3 loop spans 12 amino acids. CDR3 bases: TGTGCCAGCAGCCAGGTAGGAGCCGAGCAGTACTTC. This sequence encodes CASSQVGAEQYF.

The rearrangement joins TRBV27 to TRBJ1-2, with a weak D call TRBD1 (5 bases). Trimming removed 5 bases at V and 4 bases at J, with 11 bases between. This CDR3 is 13 amino acids long. Germline V gene data show CDR1 as MNHEY and CDR2 as SMNVEV (reference sequence). The CDR3 DNA is TGTGCCAGCAGTCTAACAGGTGTCTATGGCTACACCTTC. Its translation is CASSLTGVYGYTF.

In this sample, this clone turned up a few times. The gene calls are TRBV19 and TRBJ1-5; 11 bases are a match to TRBD1. CDR3 length equals 14 residues. The germline V gene encodes CDR1 LNHDA and CDR2 SQIVND (reference sequence). Trimming at V came to 7 bases and at J to 4 bases, leaving 3 bases not matched to a gene. CDR3 nucleotide sequence: TGTGCCAGTACCGGGACAGGGGGTAATCAGCCCCAGCATTTT. It encodes CASTGTGGNQPQHF.

J is TRBJ1-1 and V is TRBV19; the D gene is possibly TRBD1 (5 bases). The V end was cut by 8 bases, the J end by 1 base, with 11 bases between. The CDR3 runs 13 residues. CDR1 is LNHDA, CDR2 SQIVND, per germline (reference sequence). The CDR3 spells CASFDSQNTEAFF. DNA for the CDR3: TGTGCCAGTTTCGACAGCCAGAACACTGAAGCTTTCTTT.

The V gene is TRBV6-6, the J gene TRBJ1-4, with D unclear. This CDR3 comprises 14 residues. Germline V CDR1 and CDR2: MNHNY, SVGAGI (reference sequence). V was cut by 0 bases and J by 6 bases, with 8 bases left in between. The DNA of the CDR3 is TGTGCCAGCAGTTACTCGAGGACTTATGAAAAACTGTTTTTT. The encoded protein is CASSYSRTYEKLFF.

The chain carries TRBV11-2 and TRBJ2-3; possible D gene TRBD2, 7 bases. This CDR3 has 15 residues. Germline assignment: CDR1 SGHAT and CDR2 FQNNGV. V was trimmed by 7 bases and J by 9 bases, leaving 23 bases between them. This CDR3 is CASTPGSGGGGTQYF. The DNA for the CDR3 is TGTGCCAGCACCCCCGGTTCGGGGGGCGGGGGAACGCAGTATTTT.

This rearrangement joins TRBV6-1 to TRBJ1-2, with TRBD1 matching over 9 bases. The CDR3 runs 17 residues. Germline CDR1 is MNHNS and CDR2 is SASEGT. The V segment lost 1 base and the J segment 7 bases; nucleotides outside the gene matches: 13. CDR3 loop: CASSEDAGTGTLRGYTF. CDR3 in DNA: TGTGCCAGCAGTGAAGATGCCGGGACAGGGACCCTCCGTGGCTACACCTTC.

Only a few counts were recorded for this clone. This rearrangement joins TRBV30 to TRBJ1-1; D unclear. The germline V and J ends were trimmed by 0 bases and 1 base, with 6 bases remaining between them. CDR3 length: 13 amino acids. Germline CDR1 is GTSNPN and CDR2 is SVGIG (reference sequence). CDR3 nucleotides: TGTGCCTGGAGTGTTACAGAGAACACTGAAGCTTTCTTT. Its translation is CAWSVTENTEAFF.

The chain employs TRBV2 and TRBJ2-3; D not resolved. The CDR3 totals 14 residues. V was pared by 3 bases and J by 5 bases, with 12 bases between. From germline, CDR1 is SNHLY and CDR2 FYNNEI. The CDR3 sequence is CASSEGPGVDTQYF. The CDR3 DNA is TGTGCCAGCAGTGAGGGCCCCGGCGTAGATACGCAGTATTTT. The full variable domain, rest sourced from reference TRBV2 and TRBJ2-3, is EPEVTQTPSHQVTQMGQEVILRCVPISNHLYFYWYRQILGQKVEFLVSFYNNEISEKSEIFDDQFSVERPDGSNFTLKIRSTKLEDSAMYFCASSEGPGVDTQYFGPGTRLTVL.

The chain has TRBV2 and TRBJ2-7; 8 bases agree with TRBD2. The CDR3 has 13 residues. From germline, CDR1 is SNHLY and CDR2 FYNNEI. The V and J ends lost 8 bases and 6 bases, in that order; junction bases with no gene match: 9. The CDR3 reads CASGLPGGPEQYF. Here the CDR3 DNA reads TGTGCCAGCGGTCTCCCGGGGGGGCCCGAGCAGTACTTC.

The count of this clone is one. The rearrangement uses TRBV6-5 and TRBJ2-1, with TRBD1 matching 9 bases. This CDR3 region has 13 residues. Germline V gene sequence: CDR1 MNHEY, CDR2 SVGAGI. Unmatched junction bases numbered 4, after V lost 6 bases and J lost 7 bases. CDR3 nucleotides: TGTGCCAGCAGACGACAGGGGGAAAATGAGCAGTTCTTC. This encodes CASRRQGENEQFF.

J is TRBJ2-3 and V is TRBV9; the match to TRBD2 covers 11 bases. The CDR3 covers 14 residues. Germline CDR1 SGDLS, CDR2 YYNGEE. The V segment lost 4 bases and the J segment 6 bases; nucleotides outside the gene matches: 4. CDR3 residues: CASSPGTSGDTQYF. The DNA for the CDR3 is TGTGCCAGCAGCCCCGGGACTAGCGGCGATACGCAGTATTTT. The full variable domain, rest sourced from reference TRBV9 and TRBJ2-3, is DSGVTQTPKHLITATGQRVTLRCSPRSGDLSVYWYQQSLDQGLQFLIQYYNGEERAKGNILERFSAQQFPDLHSELNLSSLELGDSALYFCASSPGTSGDTQYFGPGTRLTVL.